A single sample is the source of the 8 T cell receptor beta chains below, sequenced in a study of blood T cell repertoires in COVID-19. Profiling relied on immunoSEQ multiplex PCR, and the TCRdb table lists in-frame clones only, not all of them. Of under 400,000 clones listed, about 90% are singletons. The sequenced sample was PBMCs or T cells enriched from blood (not recorded which). The receptors stem from a woman aged 25 to 39 who had been exposed to COVID-19.

The rearrangement links TRBV7-2 to TRBJ2-1, with 8 bases lining up with TRBD2. Trimming removed 4 bases from V and 0 bases from J; junction bases left unmatched: 8. The CDR3 consists of 17 residues. CDR1 is SGHTA, CDR2 FQGNSA, per germline. CDR3 sequence reads: CASSSPGGATSYNEQFF. The CDR3 nucleotides are TGTGCCAGCAGCTCTCCGGGGGGGGCGACCTCCTACAATGAGCAGTTCTTC.

This clone was counted between two and nine times. The genes are TRBV9 and TRBJ1-1; no reliable D call. Between the trimmed V and J ends, which lost 0 bases and 5 bases, there was a span of 11 bases. The CDR3 extends over 14 amino acids. CDR1 SGDLS and CDR2 YYNGEE come from the germline V gene. CDR3: CASSVVQKPTEAFF. In nucleotides, the CDR3 is TGTGCCAGCAGCGTAGTGCAGAAACCAACTGAAGCTTTCTTT.

The chain joins TRBV4-2 to TRBJ2-5; D is possibly TRBD2 (6 bases). V lost 6 bases, J lost 2 bases, and 13 bases lay in between. The germline CDR1 and CDR2 sequences are LGHNA and YNFKEQ. There are 14 residues in the CDR3. CDR3 residues: CASRDSGPQETQYF. The CDR3, as DNA: TGTGCCAGCAGGGATAGCGGACCTCAAGAGACCCAGTACTTC.

This clone is a singleton in its sample. The chain uses TRBV7-9 and TRBJ1-6; TRBD1 is a possible D gene (6 bases). The V gene lost 2 bases and the J gene lost 7 bases, with 9 bases spanning the gap. Per the germline V gene, CDR1 is SEHNR and CDR2 is FQNEAQ (reference sequence). The CDR3 runs to 14 residues. The CDR3 sequence: CASSLLQGNSPLHF. The CDR3 DNA sequence: TGTGCCAGCAGCTTACTGCAGGGGAATTCACCCCTCCACTTT.

This chain joins TRBV3-1 (or the pseudogene TRBV3-2) and TRBJ2-7, with 11 bases identical to TRBD2. Unmatched junction bases numbered 3, after V lost 4 bases and J lost 7 bases. The CDR3 loop spans 13 amino acids. Germline CDR1 and CDR2: LGHDT and YNNKEL (reference sequence). The DNA of the CDR3 is TGTGCCAGCAGCCTAGCGGGAGGGAAAGAGCAGTACTTC. It encodes CASSLAGGKEQYF.

The chain employs TRBV5-3 and TRBJ2-1; a possible D gene is TRBD2 (7 bases). TRBV5-3 is identified as an open reading frame with a role that is uncertain. The CDR3 spans 17 residues. Deletions cut 4 bases from V and 7 bases from J, with 24 bases between. The CDR3, as DNA: TGTGCCAGAAGCCCGGACGGGGGCAGGGGAGGGTGGAATGAGCAGTTCTTC. Its protein product is CARSPDGGRGGWNEQFF.

The chain recombines TRBV30 with TRBJ1-1; D ambiguous. Germline CDR1 is GTSNPN and CDR2 is SVGIG (reference sequence). The ends were cut back, 5 bases at V and 8 bases at J, with 12 bases in the middle. The CDR3 spans 11 residues. The CDR3 sequence is CAWGYDGEAFF. DNA of the CDR3: TGTGCCTGGGGATACGACGGGGAAGCTTTCTTT.

This chain links TRBV19 with TRBJ1-1; 8 nucleotides match TRBD1. The V segment lost 5 bases and the J segment 4 bases; nucleotides outside the gene matches: 6. Germline CDR1 and CDR2: LNHDA and SQIVND (reference sequence). The CDR3 has 14 residues. In DNA, the CDR3 is TGTGCCAGTAGTCTCAGGGGGCTTGGCACTGAAGCTTTCTTT. It encodes CASSLRGLGTEAFF.